Listed here are 28 T cell receptor beta chains from one sample, sequenced in a study of T cell responses to AZD1222 COVID-19 vaccine. Sequencing was performed with immunoSEQ multiplex PCR; in TCRdb, only in-frame clones are kept and a portion is missing. The sample includes some 170,000 clones, about 92% of them seen just once. The sequencing here drew on peripheral blood, taken on day 0 of AZD1222 vaccination. All receptors come from an adult in good health.

J is TRBJ1-4 and V is TRBV28, with TRBD1 matching 7 bases. Trimming removed 3 bases from V and 8 bases from J; junction bases left unmatched: 9. Per the germline V gene, CDR1 is MDHEN and CDR2 is SYDVKM. The length of the CDR3 is 15 residues. CDR3 in amino acids: CASSFYTGAAEKLFF. Written as DNA, the CDR3 is TGTGCCAGCAGTTTCTACACAGGGGCGGCGGAAAAACTGTTTTTT.

In its sample, this clone was seen a few times. Here the CDR3 reads CAGNRGNYGYTF. CDR3 DNA: TGTGCCGGCAACAGGGGAAACTATGGCTACACCTTC. The chain employs TRBV6-5 and TRBJ1-2; 7 bases align to TRBD1. The CDR3 contains 12 residues. CDR1 and CDR2 from the germline V gene are MNHEY and SVGAGI. Germline trimming cut 11 bases from V and 2 bases from J; bases unmatched to any gene: 5.

This sequence joins TRBV18 and TRBJ1-5, with D possibly being TRBD1 (6 bases). Germline V gives CDR1 KGHSH, CDR2 LQKENI. The CDR3 loop spans 14 amino acids. Trimming stripped 2 bases from V and 7 bases from J, with 12 bases between. This CDR3 reads CASSPIGGRQPQHF. In DNA, the CDR3 is TGTGCCAGCTCACCAATAGGGGGGAGACAGCCCCAGCATTTT.

This rearrangement joins TRBV5-4 to TRBJ1-1; 8 bases map to TRBD1. Germline V gene lookup returns CDR1 SGHNT and CDR2 YYREEE (reference sequence). Trimming took 4 bases from V and 6 from J; bases not matched to a gene: 2. The CDR3 is 12 amino acids. The chain's CDR3 is CASSLQGAEAFF. Written as DNA, the CDR3 is TGTGCCAGCAGCCTACAGGGGGCTGAAGCTTTCTTT.

The J gene is TRBJ2-1, the V gene TRBV5-4, with 13 nucleotides matching TRBD2. CDR1 is SGHNT, CDR2 YYREEE, per germline (reference sequence). CDR3 length: 16 amino acids. V trimming: 3 bases; J trimming: 2 bases; junction bases outside the gene matches: 2. CDR3 in amino acids: CASSSGTSGTYNEQFF. The CDR3 nucleotides are TGTGCCAGCAGCTCTGGGACTAGCGGGACCTACAATGAGCAGTTCTTC.

V usage is TRBV2 and J usage is TRBJ1-5; 7 positions match TRBD1. This CDR3 contains 13 residues. Germline V gene sequence: CDR1 SNHLY, CDR2 FYNNEI. Losses at the gene ends were 4 bases for V and 6 bases for J; bases not matched to a gene: 3. The CDR3 is CASSGQGFQPQHF. CDR3 sequence (DNA): TGTGCCAGCAGTGGACAGGGTTTTCAGCCCCAGCATTTT.

The chain joins TRBV18 to TRBJ2-7, with 8 bases fitting TRBD2. The CDR3 has 16 amino acids. V was clipped by 6 bases and J by 5 bases; unmatched bases: 15. The V gene's germline CDR1 is KGHSH and CDR2 LQKENI. The CDR3 spells CASSPGGPGSNNEQYF. CDR3 coding DNA: TGTGCCAGCTCGCCGGGGGGGCCGGGATCGAACAACGAGCAGTACTTC. Full variable domain (missing parts from reference TRBV18 and TRBJ2-7): NAGVMQNPRHLVRRRGQEARLRCSPMKGHSHVYWYRQLPEEGLKFMVYLQKENIIDESGMPKERFSAEFPKEGPSILRIQQVVRGDSAAYFCASSPGGPGSNNEQYFGPGTRLTVT.

About this clone: Other DNA sequences from this sample encode an identical CDR3 as well. The J gene is TRBJ2-7, the V gene TRBV10-3; perhaps TRBD2 as D (6 bases). There are 16 residues in the CDR3. V was trimmed by 3 bases and J by 1 base, leaving 16 bases between them. The germline gives CDR1 ENHRY, CDR2 SYGVKD. The CDR3 DNA is TGTGCCATCAGTGAATCTGGTTCCGGGAGTTCCTACGAGCAGTACTTC. It specifies CAISESGSGSSYEQYF.

This clone was seen just once. The genes are TRBV12-5 and TRBJ2-2; D may be TRBD1 (6 bases). The CDR3 loop spans 16 amino acids. CDR1 is LGHNT and CDR2 is FRNRAP in the germline V gene. Trimming stripped 2 bases from V and 1 base from J, with 11 bases between. CDR3 protein: CASGLLQGLNTGELFF. Written as DNA, the CDR3 is TGTGCTAGTGGTTTGCTTCAGGGGTTGAACACCGGGGAGCTGTTTTTT.

This sequence joins TRBV6-5 and TRBJ2-2; TRBD2 matches at 11 bases. Unmatched junction bases numbered 7, after V lost 7 bases and J lost 6 bases. Germline V lookup: CDR1 MNHEY, CDR2 SVGAGI. CDR3 length: 15 amino acids. For the CDR3, the DNA is TGTGCCAGCACCCTGACTAGCGGGACGGCCGGGGAGCTGTTTTTT. It translates to CASTLTSGTAGELFF.

In this sample, this clone turned up once. V usage is TRBV12-5 and J usage is TRBJ1-6; weak D call: TRBD1 (6 bases). The germline CDR1 and CDR2 sequences are LGHNT and FRNRAP. Trimming cost V 0 bases and J 9 bases, with 18 bases left between them. This CDR3 has 17 amino acids. The CDR3 DNA follows: TGTGCTAGTGGTTTGGTAGGGGGGGACGGATTTCTTTCACCCCTCCACTTT. It specifies CASGLVGGDGFLSPLHF.

The chain links TRBV7-2 to TRBJ2-2; 10 bases agree with TRBD2. With 5 bases clipped from V and 1 base from J, the junction kept 4 bases outside the gene matches. This CDR3 contains 16 residues. CDR1 and CDR2 from the germline V gene are SGHTA and FQGNSA. CDR3 loop: CASSTLAGGNTGELFF. CDR3 DNA sequence: TGTGCCAGCAGCACTTTAGCGGGAGGGAACACCGGGGAGCTGTTTTTT.

The rearrangement links TRBV7-2 to TRBJ2-1, with D hard to call. Trimming removed 3 bases at V and 0 bases at J, with 6 bases between. CDR1 is SGHTA and CDR2 is FQGNSA in the germline V gene. The CDR3 runs 14 residues. In DNA form, the CDR3 reads TGTGCCAGCAGCTTTAGCTCCTCCTACAATGAGCAGTTCTTC. Translating gives CASSFSSSYNEQFF. Together with reference TRBV7-2 and TRBJ2-1, the CDR3 gives the full variable domain: GAGVSQSPSNKVTEKGKDVELRCDPISGHTALYWYRQSLGQGLEFLIYFQGNSAPDKSGLPSDRFSAERTGGSVSTLTIQRTQQEDSAVYLCASSFSSSYNEQFFGPGTRLTVL.

This chain joins TRBV9 and TRBJ2-7; a possible D gene is TRBD2 (5 bases). Trimming left V 4 bases short and J 1 base short, with 12 bases between. The germline gives CDR1 SGDLS, CDR2 YYNGEE. CDR3 size: 14 residues. The CDR3 nucleotides are TGTGCCAGCAGCCCTAGCAGTACTTCCTACGAGCAGTACTTC. It translates to CASSPSSTSYEQYF.

This chain links TRBV15 with TRBJ2-2; 7 nucleotides agree with TRBD2. The length of the CDR3 is 17 residues. J lost 0 bases, V lost 1 base, and 5 bases had no gene match. Germline CDR1 reads LNHNV; CDR2 reads YYDKDF (reference sequence). This CDR3 is CATSRGKAGTNTGELFF. The DNA of the CDR3 is TGTGCCACCAGCAGAGGCAAAGCGGGAACGAACACCGGGGAGCTGTTTTTT.

This clone was found a few times. This chain joins TRBV27 and TRBJ2-1, with 10 bases identical to TRBD2. This CDR3 region has 15 residues. Losses at the gene ends were 2 bases for V and 6 bases for J; bases not matched to a gene: 4. Germline CDR1 is MNHEY and CDR2 is SMNVEV (reference sequence). CDR3 sequence (DNA): TGTGCCAGCAGTTTAGCGCAGCGGGAGGGCAATGAGCAGTTCTTC. This translates into CASSLAQREGNEQFF.

This clone was counted a few times. The chain is built from TRBV2 and TRBJ2-2; D tentatively reads TRBD1 or TRBD2 (5 bases each). The CDR3 is 15 residues long. V gave up 2 bases and J gave up 4 bases, with 11 bases separating them. The V gene's germline CDR1 is SNHLY and CDR2 FYNNEI. The CDR3 loop is CASSETGTGTGELFF. Written as DNA, the CDR3 is TGTGCCAGCAGTGAAACCGGGACGGGCACCGGGGAGCTGTTTTTT.

This chain links TRBV4-1 with TRBJ1-4; no reliable D call. The CDR3 extends over 14 amino acids. Trimming stripped 0 bases from V and 8 bases from J, with 10 bases between. Germline values: CDR1 MGHRA, CDR2 YSYEKL. CDR3 in amino acids: CASSQEKQYEKLFF. DNA for the CDR3: TGCGCCAGCAGCCAAGAAAAACAGTACGAAAAACTGTTTTTT.

Details on this clone: The sample has other DNA sequences that encode this CDR3 too. The chain joins TRBV7-8 to TRBJ1-2, with TRBD1 matching over 7 bases. With V trimmed by 4 bases and J by 4 bases, 3 bases remained unmatched. The germline gives CDR1 SGHVS, CDR2 FQNEAQ. The CDR3 runs 13 residues. The CDR3 nucleotides are TGTGCCAGCAGCTCGGGACAGATCTATGGCTACACCTTC. Translating it yields CASSSGQIYGYTF. The whole variable domain, remainder taken from reference TRBV7-8 and TRBJ1-2, is GAGVSQSPRYKVAKRGQDVALRCDPISGHVSLFWYQQALGQGPEFLTYFQNEAQLDKSGLPSDRFFAERPEGSVSTLKIQRTQQEDSAVYLCASSSGQIYGYTFGSGTRLTVV.

This rearrangement joins TRBV5-1 to TRBJ2-5; 9 bases are a match to TRBD1. The V and J ends lost 1 base and 7 bases, in that order; junction bases with no gene match: 8. Per the germline V gene, CDR1 is SGHRS and CDR2 is YFSETQ. This CDR3 region has 15 residues. The CDR3 spells CASSLKPGQGGTQYF. CDR3 nucleotide sequence: TGCGCCAGCAGCTTGAAGCCGGGACAGGGAGGGACCCAGTACTTC.

J is TRBJ2-1 and V is TRBV4-2; 7 bases agree with TRBD2. This CDR3 spans 14 amino acids. V was clipped by 2 bases and J by 8 bases; unmatched bases: 6. CDR1 LGHNA and CDR2 YNFKEQ come from the germline V gene. The CDR3 sequence is CASSQNGGSDEQFF. The CDR3 DNA is TGTGCCAGCAGCCAAAACGGCGGGAGCGATGAGCAGTTCTTC.

This chain connects TRBV4-1 to TRBJ1-1, with 9 nucleotides matching TRBD1. The CDR3 contains 20 residues. Germline V CDR1 and CDR2: MGHRA, YSYEKL. Trimming removed 1 base from V and 5 bases from J; junction bases left unmatched: 20. CDR3 region: CASSQVSPKGAGTGKTEAFF. The CDR3 nucleotides are TGCGCCAGCAGCCAAGTATCCCCTAAGGGGGCCGGGACAGGGAAAACTGAAGCTTTCTTT.

This chain's CDR3 is CASSPQLPLTRGAHEQYF. CDR3 in DNA: TGTGCCAGCAGCCCACAACTACCACTGACTAGGGGGGCCCACGAGCAGTACTTC. This chain uses TRBV3-1 (or the pseudogene TRBV3-2) with TRBJ2-7; D may correspond to TRBD1 or TRBD2 (6 bases each). The CDR3 runs to 18 residues. Trimming removed 4 bases at V and 5 bases at J, with 27 bases between. Germline-derived CDR1 and CDR2 are LGHDT and YNNKEL (reference sequence).

The rearrangement uses TRBV18 and TRBJ2-7; D is perhaps TRBD1 (5 bases). V lost 2 bases, J lost 0 bases, and 5 bases lay in between. Germline CDR1 and CDR2: KGHSH and LQKENI. The CDR3 length is 13 residues. The CDR3 spells CASSPDSSYEQYF. CDR3 nucleotide sequence: TGTGCCAGCTCACCAGACAGCTCCTACGAGCAGTACTTC.

The chain links TRBV7-9 to TRBJ1-3; D is unclear. Germline V gene sequence: CDR1 SEHNR, CDR2 FQNEAQ (reference sequence). This CDR3 has 16 amino acids. Trimming removed 5 bases from V and 0 bases from J, with 14 bases in between. CDR3 nucleotides: TGTGCCAGCAGCCCCCCGGGCGGATCCTCTGGAAACACCATATATTTT. This gives the protein CASSPPGGSSGNTIYF.

V is TRBV6-5 and J is TRBJ1-1; 8 nucleotides agree with TRBD1. The CDR3 has 15 residues. V trimming: 10 bases; J trimming: 0 bases; junction bases outside the gene matches: 10. Germline lookup yields CDR1 MNHEY and CDR2 SVGAGI. CDR3 residues: CATNRDRSMNTEAFF. CDR3 nucleotides: TGTGCCACCAACCGGGACAGGAGCATGAACACTGAAGCTTTCTTT.

This chain links TRBV6-5 with TRBJ2-7; 8 bases match TRBD1. CDR1 MNHEY and CDR2 SVGAGI come from the germline V gene. V gave up 5 bases and J gave up 3 bases; unmatched junction bases: 6. The CDR3 covers 14 residues. In DNA form, the CDR3 reads TGTGCCAGCAGTATGATGGGACAGGTCTACGAGCAGTACTTC. Protein: CASSMMGQVYEQYF.

The rearrangement joins TRBV5-1 to TRBJ2-7; 10 bases match TRBD1. The germline V gene encodes CDR1 SGHRS and CDR2 YFSETQ. The CDR3 sequence is 15 residues long. V shed 3 bases, J shed 1 base, and the junction held 4 bases outside the gene matches. The CDR3: CASSSWTGGSYEQYF. Written as DNA, the CDR3 is TGCGCCAGCAGCTCCTGGACAGGGGGGTCCTACGAGCAGTACTTC.